This T cell receptor beta chain was identified during a study of T-cell reconstitution after alpha-beta-depleted transplantation in children. Unique molecular identifiers were built into the TCRbeta library. Using its own MiXCR run on the PCR reads, TCRdb lists one record per CDR3 protein. The data contain 480,000 or so distinct CDR3 sequences, 8% to 11% of them singletons. This CDR3 has 14 residues. V gave up 7 bases and J gave up 3 bases, with 16 bases separating them. The germline V gene has CDR1 LNHNV and CDR2 YYDKDF (reference sequence). Overall study results and limits: Reported findings indicate that, about two months after transplant, alpha-beta T cells came from several hundred expanded clones, which were derived from non-depleted graft cells.

To note about this clonotype: The antigen is unknown. Since a much larger clone is just one base distant, this may be a read error.

The starting material was PBMCs, obtained before TCRalphabeta/CD19-depleted stem cell transplant. The receptor comes from a child aged 2 to 10 with inherited bone marrow failure, due to receive a stem cell transplant. The chain links TRBV15 to TRBJ2-7; D is perhaps TRBD1 or TRBD2 (5 bases each). The CDR3 nucleotides are TGTGCCACCAACAGGTCGCCAGAGGGCTACGAGCAGTACTTC. Its translation: CATNRSPEGYEQYF.